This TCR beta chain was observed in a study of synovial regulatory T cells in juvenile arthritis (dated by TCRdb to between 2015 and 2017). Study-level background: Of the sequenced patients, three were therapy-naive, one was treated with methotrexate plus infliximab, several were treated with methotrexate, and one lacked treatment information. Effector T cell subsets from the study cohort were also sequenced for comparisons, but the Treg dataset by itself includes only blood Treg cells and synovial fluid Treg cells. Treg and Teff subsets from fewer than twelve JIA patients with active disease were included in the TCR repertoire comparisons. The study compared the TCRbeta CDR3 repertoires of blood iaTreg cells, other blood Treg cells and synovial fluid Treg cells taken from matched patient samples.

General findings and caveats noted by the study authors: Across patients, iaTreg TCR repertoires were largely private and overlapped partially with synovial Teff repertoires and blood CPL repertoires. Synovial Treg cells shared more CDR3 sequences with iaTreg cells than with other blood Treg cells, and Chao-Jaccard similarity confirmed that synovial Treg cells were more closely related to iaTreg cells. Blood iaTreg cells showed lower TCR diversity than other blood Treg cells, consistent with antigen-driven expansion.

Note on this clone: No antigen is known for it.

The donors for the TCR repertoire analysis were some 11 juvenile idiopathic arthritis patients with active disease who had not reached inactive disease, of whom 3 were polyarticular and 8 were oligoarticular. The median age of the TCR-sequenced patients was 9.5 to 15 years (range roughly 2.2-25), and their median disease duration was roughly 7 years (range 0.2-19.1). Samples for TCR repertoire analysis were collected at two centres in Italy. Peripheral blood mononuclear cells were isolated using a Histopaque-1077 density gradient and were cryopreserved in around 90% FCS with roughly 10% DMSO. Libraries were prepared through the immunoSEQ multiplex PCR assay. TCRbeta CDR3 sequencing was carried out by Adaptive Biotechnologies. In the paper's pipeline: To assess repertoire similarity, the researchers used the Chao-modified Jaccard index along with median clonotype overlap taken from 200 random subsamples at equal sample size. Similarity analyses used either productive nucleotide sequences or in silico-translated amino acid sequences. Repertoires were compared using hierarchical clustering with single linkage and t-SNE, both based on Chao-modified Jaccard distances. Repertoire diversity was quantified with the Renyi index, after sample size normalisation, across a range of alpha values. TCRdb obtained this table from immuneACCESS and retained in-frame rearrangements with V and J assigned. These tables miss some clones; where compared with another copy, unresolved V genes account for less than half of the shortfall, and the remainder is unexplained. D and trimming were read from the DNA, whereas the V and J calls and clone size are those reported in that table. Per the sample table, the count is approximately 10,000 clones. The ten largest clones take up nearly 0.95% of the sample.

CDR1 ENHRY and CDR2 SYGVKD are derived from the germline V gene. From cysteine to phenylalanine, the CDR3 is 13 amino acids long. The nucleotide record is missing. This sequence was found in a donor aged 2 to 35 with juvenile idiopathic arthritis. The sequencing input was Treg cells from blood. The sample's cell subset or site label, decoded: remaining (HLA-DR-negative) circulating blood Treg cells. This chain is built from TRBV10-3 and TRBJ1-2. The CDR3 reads CAISGGANYGYTF.